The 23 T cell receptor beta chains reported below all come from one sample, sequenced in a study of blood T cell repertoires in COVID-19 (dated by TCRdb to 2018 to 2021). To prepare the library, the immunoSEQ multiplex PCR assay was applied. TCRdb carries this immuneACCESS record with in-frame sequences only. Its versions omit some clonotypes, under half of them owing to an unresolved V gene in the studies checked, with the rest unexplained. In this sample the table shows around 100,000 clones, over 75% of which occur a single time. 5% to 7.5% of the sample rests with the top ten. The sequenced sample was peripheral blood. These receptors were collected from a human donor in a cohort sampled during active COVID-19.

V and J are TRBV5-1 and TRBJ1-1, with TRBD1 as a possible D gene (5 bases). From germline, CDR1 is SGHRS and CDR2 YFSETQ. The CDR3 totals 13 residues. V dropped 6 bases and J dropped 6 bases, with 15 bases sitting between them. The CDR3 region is CASKEPRGSEAFF. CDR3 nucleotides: TGCGCCAGCAAGGAACCAAGGGGCTCTGAAGCTTTCTTT.

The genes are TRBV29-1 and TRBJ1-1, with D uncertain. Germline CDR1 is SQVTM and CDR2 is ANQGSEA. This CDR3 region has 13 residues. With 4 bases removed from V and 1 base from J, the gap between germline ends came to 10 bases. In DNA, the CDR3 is TGCAGCGTTGGTGTGCGGGGGAACACTGAAGCTTTCTTT. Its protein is CSVGVRGNTEAFF.

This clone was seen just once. Here the CDR3 reads CASRLNRDTQEFF. DNA of the CDR3: TGTGCCAGCAGACTAAACCGGGACACCCAGGAGTTCTTC. The V gene is TRBV6-5, the J gene TRBJ2-1; tentative D call: TRBD1 (6 bases). CDR3 length: 13 residues. V lost 6 bases, J lost 14 bases, and 20 bases lay in between. Germline lookup yields CDR1 MNHEY and CDR2 SVGAGI.

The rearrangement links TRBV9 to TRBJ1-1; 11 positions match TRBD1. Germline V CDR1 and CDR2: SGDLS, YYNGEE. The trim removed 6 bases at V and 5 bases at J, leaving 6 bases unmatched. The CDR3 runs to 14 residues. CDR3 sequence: CASNPGTGGTEAFF. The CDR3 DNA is TGTGCCAGCAACCCCGGGACAGGGGGGACTGAAGCTTTCTTT.

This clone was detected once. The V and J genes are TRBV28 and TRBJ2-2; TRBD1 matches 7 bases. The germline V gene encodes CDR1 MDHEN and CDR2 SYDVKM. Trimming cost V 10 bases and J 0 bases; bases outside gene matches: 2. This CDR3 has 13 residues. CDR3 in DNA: TGTGCCACCGGGACAGCGAACACCGGGGAGCTGTTTTTT. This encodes CATGTANTGELFF.

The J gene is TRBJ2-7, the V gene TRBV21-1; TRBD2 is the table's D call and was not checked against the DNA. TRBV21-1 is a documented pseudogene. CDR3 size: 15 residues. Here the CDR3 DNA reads TGTGCCAGCAGCAAACTAGCGTGGGGCTGCGGGGAGCAGTACTTC. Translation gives CASSKLAWGCGEQYF.

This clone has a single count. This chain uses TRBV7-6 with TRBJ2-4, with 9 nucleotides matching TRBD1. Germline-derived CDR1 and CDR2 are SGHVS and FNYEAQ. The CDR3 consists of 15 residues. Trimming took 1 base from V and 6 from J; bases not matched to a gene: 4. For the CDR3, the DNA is TGTGCCAGCAGCTTAGGGGGACAGGGCCCAAACATTCAGTACTTC. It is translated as CASSLGGQGPNIQYF.

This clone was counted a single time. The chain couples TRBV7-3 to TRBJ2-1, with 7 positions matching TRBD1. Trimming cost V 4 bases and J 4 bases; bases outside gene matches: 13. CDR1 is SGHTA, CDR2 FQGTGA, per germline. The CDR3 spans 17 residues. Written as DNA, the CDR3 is TGTGCCAGCAGCTCAAAGGGGGCTGCTTTACTGTACAATGAGCAGTTCTTC. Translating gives CASSSKGAALLYNEQFF.

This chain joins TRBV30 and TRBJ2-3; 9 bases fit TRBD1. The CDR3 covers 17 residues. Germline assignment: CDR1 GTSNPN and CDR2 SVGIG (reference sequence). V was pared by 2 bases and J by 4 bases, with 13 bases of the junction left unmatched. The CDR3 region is CAWSSYEQGASSDTQYF. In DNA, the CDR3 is TGTGCCTGGAGTAGTTATGAACAGGGGGCATCATCAGATACGCAGTATTTT.

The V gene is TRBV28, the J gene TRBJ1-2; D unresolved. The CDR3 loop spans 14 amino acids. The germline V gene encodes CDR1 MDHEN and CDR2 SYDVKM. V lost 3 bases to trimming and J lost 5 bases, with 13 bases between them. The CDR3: CASSLVVNQYGYTF. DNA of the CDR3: TGTGCCAGCAGTTTGGTGGTTAATCAGTATGGCTACACCTTC.

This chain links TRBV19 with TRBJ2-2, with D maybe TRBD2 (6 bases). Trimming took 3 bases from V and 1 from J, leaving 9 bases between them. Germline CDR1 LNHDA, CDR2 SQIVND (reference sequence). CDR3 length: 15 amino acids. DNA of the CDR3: TGTGCCAGTAGTATCGGGACTGGGAACACCGGGGAGCTGTTTTTT. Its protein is CASSIGTGNTGELFF.

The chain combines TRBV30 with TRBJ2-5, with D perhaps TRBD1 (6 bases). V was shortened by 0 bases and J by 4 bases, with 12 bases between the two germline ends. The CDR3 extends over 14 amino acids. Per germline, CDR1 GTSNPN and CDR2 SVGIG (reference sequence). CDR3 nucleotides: TGTGCCTGGAGTGTAGGTGGCAGGGGAGAGACCCAGTACTTC. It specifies CAWSVGGRGETQYF.

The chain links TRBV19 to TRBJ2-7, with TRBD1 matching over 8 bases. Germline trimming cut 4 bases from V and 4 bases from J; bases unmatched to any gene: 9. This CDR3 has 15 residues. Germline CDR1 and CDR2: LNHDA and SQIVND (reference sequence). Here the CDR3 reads CASSTGQGVMYEQYF. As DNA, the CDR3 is TGTGCCAGTAGTACCGGACAGGGCGTGATGTACGAGCAGTACTTC.

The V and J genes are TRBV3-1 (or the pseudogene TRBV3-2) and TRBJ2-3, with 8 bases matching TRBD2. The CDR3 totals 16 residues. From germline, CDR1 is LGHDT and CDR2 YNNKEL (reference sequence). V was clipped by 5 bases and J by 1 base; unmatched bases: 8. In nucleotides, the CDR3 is TGTGCCAGCAGCAAATCTAGCGGGCCCGGCACAGATACGCAGTATTTT. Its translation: CASSKSSGPGTDTQYF.

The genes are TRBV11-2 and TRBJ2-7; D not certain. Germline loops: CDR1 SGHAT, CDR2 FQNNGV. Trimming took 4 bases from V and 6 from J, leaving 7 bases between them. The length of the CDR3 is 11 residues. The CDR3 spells CASSSLSEQYF. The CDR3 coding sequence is TGTGCCAGCAGCTCTCTCTCCGAGCAGTACTTC.

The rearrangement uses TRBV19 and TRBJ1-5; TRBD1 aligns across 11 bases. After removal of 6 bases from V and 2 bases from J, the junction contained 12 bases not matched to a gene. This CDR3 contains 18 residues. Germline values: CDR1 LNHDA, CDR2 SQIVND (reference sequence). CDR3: CASSSGQGVLRRNQPQHF. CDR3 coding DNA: TGTGCCAGTAGCTCGGGACAGGGGGTTCTTCGGCGCAATCAGCCCCAGCATTTT.

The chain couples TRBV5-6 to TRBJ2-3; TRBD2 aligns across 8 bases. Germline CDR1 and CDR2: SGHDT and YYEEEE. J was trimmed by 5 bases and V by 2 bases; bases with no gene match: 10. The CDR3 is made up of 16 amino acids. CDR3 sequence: CASSLKLAESGDTQYF. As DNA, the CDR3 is TGTGCCAGCAGCTTAAAACTAGCGGAAAGTGGAGATACGCAGTATTTT. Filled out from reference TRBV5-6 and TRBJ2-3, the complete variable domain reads DAGVTQSPTHLIKTRGQQVTLRCSPKSGHDTVSWYQQALGQGPQFIFQYYEEEERQRGNFPDRFSGHQFPNYSSELNVNALLLGDSALYLCASSLKLAESGDTQYFGPGTRLTVL.

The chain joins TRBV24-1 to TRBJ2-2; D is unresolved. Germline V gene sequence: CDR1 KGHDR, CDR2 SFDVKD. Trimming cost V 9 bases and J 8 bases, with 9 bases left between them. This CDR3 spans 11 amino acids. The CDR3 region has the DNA TGTGCCACCGCCTTGGCTGGGGAGCTGTTTTTT. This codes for CATALAGELFF.

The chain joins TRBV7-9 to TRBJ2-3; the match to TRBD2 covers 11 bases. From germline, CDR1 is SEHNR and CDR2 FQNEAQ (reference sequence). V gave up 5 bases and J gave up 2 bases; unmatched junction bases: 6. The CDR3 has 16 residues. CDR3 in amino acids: CASSDLAGGSTDTQYF. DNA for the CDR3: TGTGCCAGCAGCGATCTAGCGGGAGGCTCCACAGATACGCAGTATTTT.

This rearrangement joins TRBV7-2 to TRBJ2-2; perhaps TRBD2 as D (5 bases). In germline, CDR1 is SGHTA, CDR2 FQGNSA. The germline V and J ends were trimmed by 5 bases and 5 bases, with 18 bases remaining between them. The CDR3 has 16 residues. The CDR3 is CASSRPDYWATGELFF. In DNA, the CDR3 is TGTGCCAGCAGCCGGCCCGACTACTGGGCGACCGGGGAGCTGTTTTTT.

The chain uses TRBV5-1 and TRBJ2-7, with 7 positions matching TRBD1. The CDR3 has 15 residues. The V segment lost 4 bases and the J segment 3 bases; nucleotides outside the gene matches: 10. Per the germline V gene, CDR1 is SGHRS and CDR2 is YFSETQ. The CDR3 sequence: CASSPGTGERYEQYF. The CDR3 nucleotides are TGCGCCAGCAGCCCTGGCACAGGGGAACGCTACGAGCAGTACTTC.

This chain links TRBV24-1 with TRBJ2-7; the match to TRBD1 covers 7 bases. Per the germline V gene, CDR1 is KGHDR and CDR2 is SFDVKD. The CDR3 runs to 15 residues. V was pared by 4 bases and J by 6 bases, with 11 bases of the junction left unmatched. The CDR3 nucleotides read TGTGCCACCAGTGACCCGTCCCGGGACAGTTCCGAGCAGTACTTC. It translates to CATSDPSRDSSEQYF.

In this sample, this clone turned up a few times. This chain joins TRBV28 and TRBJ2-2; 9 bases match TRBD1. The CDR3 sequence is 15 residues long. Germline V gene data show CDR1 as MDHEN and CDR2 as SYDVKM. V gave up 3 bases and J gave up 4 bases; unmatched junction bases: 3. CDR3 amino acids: CASSFGTGLTGELFF. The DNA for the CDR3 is TGTGCCAGCAGTTTTGGGACAGGGCTCACCGGGGAGCTGTTTTTT.